What follows describes a single TCR beta chain. Its matching antigen is unknown. The sample originates from a study of PD-1 blockade in classical Hodgkin lymphoma. Study details: Patients had nivolumab dosed at 3 mg/kg, delivered intravenously every 2 weeks. The study, taken as a whole, reports: Nivolumab starters within 1 year of ASCT were excluded. It was among complete responders that baseline diversity resembled that of newly diagnosed patients. Researchers reported that CD4+ TCR diversity, though not CD8+, rose significantly by C4D1.

Relapse was seen in all patients after autologous stem cell transplantation, and brentuximab vedotin exposure was variable. Purification of CD4+ T cells from thawed PBMCs was achieved by magnetic negative selection. The CDR3 covers 14 residues. The germline V and J ends were trimmed by 3 bases and 7 bases, with 13 bases remaining between them. Germline V gives CDR1 ENHRY, CDR2 SYGVKD. Measured with immunoSEQ multiplex PCR; TCRdb has only the in-frame clones, and not every one. The repertoire holds roughly 7,000 clones, approximately 80% seen once, with roughly 2.7% in the top ten. V is TRBV10-3 and J is TRBJ1-5; D is unclear. The sequencing used CD4+ T cells from blood, collected at baseline. This TCR was recovered from a human donor with classical Hodgkin lymphoma. CDR3 sequence reads: CAISEDDTRQPQHF. The CDR3 DNA is TGTGCCATCAGTGAAGATGACACTCGGCAGCCCCAGCATTTT.